The present entry profiles one T cell receptor (beta chain) with its context. Its antigen remains unknown. RNA, once extracted, was reverse transcribed into cDNA for use as the sequencing template. Profiling relied on immunoSEQ multiplex PCR, and the TCRdb table lists in-frame clones only, not all of them. In the table there are 150,000 to 200,000 clones, roughly two thirds of which are singletons. Treatment denoted: oral pan-JAK inhibitor, 5-10 mg twice daily. Individuals with alopecia areata gave both lesional scalp punch biopsies and peripheral blood for collection. Trimming shortened V by 7 bases and J by 0 bases, and 10 bases separated the two germline ends. Germline CDR1 reads SQVTM; CDR2 reads ANQGSEA. The CDR3 length is 12 residues. The sample belongs to a study of CD8+ T cells in alopecia areata. Broader study findings: Scalp clonality decreased significantly with tofacitinib, and so did expanded CD8+ clones among the top 100.

The origin of this receptor is a human donor with alopecia areata. This specimen consisted of CD4+ T cells sorted from blood, obtained at week 4, from a patient treated with tofacitinib. V and J are TRBV29-1 and TRBJ2-7, with D tentatively TRBD1 (5 bases). CDR3 region: CSALQGSYEQYF. The DNA of the CDR3 is TGCAGCGCCCTGCAGGGCTCCTACGAGCAGTACTTC.